Below are 22 T cell receptor beta chains sequenced from a single sample in a study of beta chain features in type 1 diabetes. As every portion of the isolated RNA was reverse transcribed, the sequencing read expressed TCRB transcripts. Assay used: immunoSEQ multiplex PCR; TCRdb lists only in-frame clones, some missing. The repertoire includes over 300,000 clones, roughly 8% of them detected once, and 0.44% sits in the top ten. Specimen: central memory CD4+ T cells from blood. The receptor set was obtained from a woman aged 18-30 years in good health.

This clone has a handful of counts. The chain couples TRBV5-4 to TRBJ2-7, with TRBD2 identical over 8 bases. The CDR3 has 17 amino acids. J was trimmed by 3 bases and V by 4 bases; bases with no gene match: 15. Germline V gene lookup returns CDR1 SGHNT and CDR2 YYREEE (reference sequence). DNA of the CDR3: TGTGCCAGCAGCGTAGGGGTTAGCGGGACCACTCGCTACGAGCAGTACTTC. This encodes CASSVGVSGTTRYEQYF. Full variable domain (rest looked up from reference TRBV5-4 and TRBJ2-7): ETGVTQSPTHLIKTRGQQVTLRCSSQSGHNTVSWYQQALGQGPQFIFQYYREEENGRGNFPPRFSGLQFPNYSSELNVNALELDDSALYLCASSVGVSGTTRYEQYFGPGTRLTVT.

V gene TRBV9 combines with J gene TRBJ2-6; either TRBD1 or TRBD2 may supply D (5 bases each). Looked up from germline, CDR1 is SGDLS and CDR2 is YYNGEE. This CDR3 spans 15 amino acids. The V end was cut by 3 bases, the J end by 2 bases, with 9 bases between. This CDR3 is CASSAVGAGANVLTF. DNA of the CDR3: TGTGCCAGCAGCGCAGTGGGGGCTGGGGCCAACGTCCTGACTTTC.

In this sample, this clone turned up a few times. The V gene is TRBV11-2, the J gene TRBJ2-1; tentatively, D is TRBD1 or TRBD2 (5 bases each). Germline V gives CDR1 SGHAT, CDR2 FQNNGV. The CDR3 spans 14 residues. The ends were cut back, 7 bases at V and 7 bases at J, with 17 bases in the middle. The CDR3 nucleotides read TGTGCCAGCACCTATTATGGGACCGAAAATGAGCAGTTCTTC. Translating it yields CASTYYGTENEQFF.

This chain joins TRBV7-8 and TRBJ1-1; 9 bases fit TRBD1. This CDR3 spans 16 amino acids. The junction had 9 bases not matched to a gene; V was cut back by 5 bases and J by 2 bases. Germline values: CDR1 SGHVS, CDR2 FQNEAQ. This chain's CDR3 is CASSLTQGALNTEAFF. The CDR3 nucleotides are TGTGCCAGCAGCCTTACACAGGGGGCTCTAAACACTGAAGCTTTCTTT.

This chain joins TRBV6-1 and TRBJ2-3, with 8 bases fitting TRBD2. The ends lost 6 bases at V and 2 bases at J; junction bases unmatched: 1. CDR3 length equals 13 residues. The germline gives CDR1 MNHNS, CDR2 SASEGT. CDR3 nucleotides: TGTGCCAGCAGGACTAGCGACACAGATACGCAGTATTTT. Protein sequence: CASRTSDTDTQYF.

The CDR3 nucleotides are TGTGCCAGCAGCTTACGGTATCGCACAGATACGCAGTATTTT. It codes for CASSLRYRTDTQYF. This chain connects TRBV7-9 to TRBJ2-3; D is undetermined. The germline CDR1 and CDR2 sequences are SEHNR and FQNEAQ (reference sequence). Trimming took off 2 bases at V and 1 base at J, with 7 bases between the two ends. This CDR3 spans 14 amino acids.

This clone has more than one count but fewer than ten. V is TRBV2 and J is TRBJ1-5, with TRBD1 matching 7 bases. With 4 bases clipped from V and 6 bases from J, the junction kept 6 bases outside the gene matches. Germline-derived CDR1 and CDR2 are SNHLY and FYNNEI. This CDR3 has 14 residues. This CDR3 is CASSADRVRQPQHF. CDR3 DNA sequence: TGTGCCAGCAGTGCTGACAGGGTACGTCAGCCCCAGCATTTT.

The J gene is TRBJ2-5, the V gene TRBV7-3, with 11 bases matching TRBD1. Germline assignment: CDR1 SGHTA and CDR2 FQGTGA. After removal of 5 bases from V and 5 bases from J, the junction contained 10 bases not matched to a gene. The CDR3 is 16 residues long. The CDR3 sequence: CASSPTSGTGGETQYF. CDR3 DNA sequence: TGTGCCAGCAGCCCTACCTCAGGGACAGGGGGGGAGACCCAGTACTTC.

CDR3 in DNA: TGCGCCAGCAGCCAAGAACTGGGCTACGAGCAGTACTTC. It specifies CASSQELGYEQYF. J is TRBJ2-7 and V is TRBV4-3; no clear D gene. Germline-derived CDR1 and CDR2 are LGHNA and YSLEER. V was cut by 0 bases and J by 3 bases, with 6 bases left in between. The CDR3 length is 13 residues.

This chain uses TRBV29-1 with TRBJ1-4; the match to TRBD1 covers 8 bases. J lost 8 bases, V lost 7 bases, and 9 bases had no gene match. Germline V gives CDR1 SQVTM, CDR2 ANQGSEA. The CDR3 is 13 amino acids. The CDR3 region is CSARTGFVEKLFF. As DNA, the CDR3 is TGCAGCGCCCGGACAGGGTTCGTCGAAAAACTGTTTTTT. Complete variable domain (other parts from reference TRBV29-1 and TRBJ1-4): SAVISQKPSRDICQRGTSLTIQCQVDSQVTMMFWYRQQPGQSLTLIATANQGSEATYESGFVIDKFPISRPNLTFSTLTVSNMSPEDSSIYLCSARTGFVEKLFFGSGTQLSVL.

This clone has at least ten counts. This sequence joins TRBV7-2 and TRBJ2-7, with D unclear. The CDR3 sequence is 14 residues long. Trimming stripped 2 bases from V and 2 bases from J, with 10 bases between. The germline V gene encodes CDR1 SGHTA and CDR2 FQGNSA. The CDR3 spells CASSLHRGAYEQYF. The CDR3 coding sequence is TGTGCCAGCAGCTTACACCGTGGAGCCTACGAGCAGTACTTC.

Only a few counts were recorded for this clone. The chain combines TRBV7-4 with TRBJ2-1; TRBD1 matches 8 bases. CDR1 and CDR2 (germline): SGHVT, SQSDAQ. The CDR3 runs to 15 residues. V was pared by 6 bases and J by 0 bases, with 4 bases of the junction left unmatched. CDR3 sequence reads: CASSWDRSSYNEQFF. CDR3 in DNA: TGTGCCAGCAGTTGGGACAGGAGCTCCTACAATGAGCAGTTCTTC.

The chain is built from TRBV19 and TRBJ1-5, with 8 bases fitting TRBD1. The CDR3 is 16 residues long. Trimming removed 3 bases from V and 8 bases from J; junction bases left unmatched: 12. Germline values: CDR1 LNHDA, CDR2 SQIVND (reference sequence). CDR3 DNA: TGTGCCAGTAGTATCACCGATCAGACAGGGGTGAAGCCCCAGCATTTT. Its translation is CASSITDQTGVKPQHF.

This clone showed up just a few times. The CDR3 DNA reads TGCGCCAGCAGTCAGGGACAGACTACTATACCCGTGTACAATGAGCAGTTCTTC. This gives the protein CASSQGQTTIPVYNEQFF. The V gene is TRBV5-1, the J gene TRBJ2-1; 7 nucleotides line up with TRBD1. Germline assignment: CDR1 SGHRS and CDR2 YFSETQ. The CDR3 has 18 residues. The trim removed 5 bases at V and 4 bases at J, leaving 18 bases unmatched.

This clone was counted at least ten times. This chain links TRBV10-3 with TRBJ2-3; D remains unclear. Per the germline V gene, CDR1 is ENHRY and CDR2 is SYGVKD. This CDR3 is 13 amino acids long. V was cut by 3 bases and J by 3 bases, with 7 bases left in between. The chain's CDR3 is CAISEQQTDTQYF. CDR3 sequence (DNA): TGTGCCATCAGTGAACAGCAAACAGATACGCAGTATTTT.

The V call is TRBV27, the J call TRBJ2-1; the match to TRBD2 covers 13 bases. CDR3 size: 16 residues. V shed 0 bases and J 7 bases; nucleotides not matched to a gene: 3. CDR1 MNHEY and CDR2 SMNVEV come from the germline V gene (reference sequence). The CDR3: CASSLSGTSGINEQFF. In nucleotides, the CDR3 is TGTGCCAGCAGTTTATCGGGGACTAGCGGGATTAATGAGCAGTTCTTC.

The chain links TRBV4-2 to TRBJ2-1; 7 nucleotides match TRBD2. Germline CDR1 is LGHNA and CDR2 is YNFKEQ. The CDR3 runs 16 residues. J lost 0 bases, V lost 5 bases, and 7 bases had no gene match. The CDR3 DNA sequence: TGTGCCAGCAGCAAAGCGAGCGGGATCTCCTACAATGAGCAGTTCTTC. Its translation: CASSKASGISYNEQFF.

This sequence joins TRBV2 and TRBJ1-1, with D maybe TRBD1 (6 bases). The CDR3 consists of 14 residues. The germline V gene has CDR1 SNHLY and CDR2 FYNNEI. Trimming took off 2 bases at V and 5 bases at J, with 12 bases between the two ends. This CDR3 reads CASSEQGIRTEAFF. DNA of the CDR3: TGTGCCAGCAGTGAACAGGGGATTCGTACTGAAGCTTTCTTT.

A remark on this clone: Other DNA sequences in the sample encode the same CDR3. J is TRBJ2-1 and V is TRBV9; 7 bases are shared with TRBD2. CDR3 size: 16 residues. J lost 4 bases, V lost 0 bases, and 7 bases had no gene match. CDR1 and CDR2 from the germline V gene are SGDLS and YYNGEE. The CDR3 reads CASSVAAGVGYNEQFF. As DNA, the CDR3 is TGTGCCAGCAGCGTAGCCGCGGGAGTCGGATACAATGAGCAGTTCTTC.

This clone was counted ten times or more. This sample includes further DNA sequences coding for the same CDR3. The J gene is TRBJ2-7, the V gene TRBV5-1, with 8 bases that match TRBD1. Germline V gene sequence: CDR1 SGHRS, CDR2 YFSETQ. This CDR3 region has 13 residues. Trimming took 4 bases from V and 5 from J; bases not matched to a gene: 5. This chain's CDR3 is CASSVQGADEQYF. The CDR3 nucleotides are TGCGCCAGCAGCGTGCAGGGGGCAGACGAGCAGTACTTC.

This clone was seen only a few times. The rearrangement uses TRBV4-3 and TRBJ1-5; 8 bases are a match to TRBD1. This CDR3 has 16 amino acids. The germline gives CDR1 LGHNA, CDR2 YSLEER. The V gene end was trimmed by 1 base and the J gene end by 3 bases; junction bases not matched to a gene: 5. The CDR3 nucleotides read TGCGCCAGCAGCCAAGGTTCGGGACAGGACAATCAGCCCCAGCATTTT. The encoded protein is CASSQGSGQDNQPQHF.

The chain carries TRBV25-1 and TRBJ2-1; D not certain. The CDR3 contains 15 residues. The germline V and J ends were trimmed by 6 bases and 4 bases, with 16 bases remaining between them. The germline CDR1 and CDR2 sequences are MGHDK and SYGVNS. DNA for the CDR3: TGTGCCAGCAGCGGTCGTCGGACGGAATACAATGAGCAGTTCTTC. It specifies CASSGRRTEYNEQFF.